This T cell receptor beta chain was obtained from a study of T-cell memory formation after mild COVID-19. Study-wide background: Largely, TCR clusters stayed within a single donor.

As concerns this clonotype: Compared with germline, one end of the junction differs, possibly owing to a read error.

Germline V gene lookup returns CDR1 SSHAT and CDR2 FNYEAQ (reference sequence). The CDR3 totals 18 residues. Constant-segment primers were used for 5'RACE, and the resulting TCR alpha and TCR beta cDNA libraries carried sample barcodes and UMIs. TCRdb ran MiXCR on the 5' RACE reads and lists one entry per CDR3 protein. The data contain 250,000 to 350,000 distinct CDR3 sequences, about 15% of them singletons. The sequenced sample was PBMCs or a T cell subset sorted from them (not recorded which). The source is a man aged 18 to 30 who had mild COVID-19 (a few samples of this study predate the infection). Cell type and time point are not known. The chain recombines TRBV7-7 with TRBJ2-2; TRBD2 matches at 7 bases. The CDR3 nucleotides read TGTGCCAGCAGCTTAGCGCCGGCAGCGGGGTTGAACACCGGGGTGCTGTTTTTT. Amino acids: CASSLAPAAGLNTGVLFF. The whole variable domain, filled in from reference TRBV7-7 and TRBJ2-2, reads GAGVSQSPRYKVTKRGQDVTLRCDPISSHATLYWYQQALGQGPEFLTYFNYEAQPDKSGLPSDRFSAERPEGSISTLTIQRTEQRDSAMYRCASSLAPAAGLNTGVLFFGEGSRLTVL.